The 6 T cell receptor beta chains in this list originate from one sample, sequenced in a study of long-term antiretroviral therapy in people with HIV. The assay, immunoSEQ v3.0, was run at survey level. The repertoire was sequenced with immunoSEQ multiplex PCR; TCRdb's copy has only in-frame clones and lacks some. The table shows under 15,000 clones, with 70% to 80% occurring only once. The input for sequencing was unsorted PBMCs, taken less than 3.3 years before starting antiretroviral therapy. The receptors here all came from a man aged 35 to 55 with HIV.

The chain employs TRBV19 and TRBJ2-1; TRBD2 aligns across 11 bases. CDR3 size: 14 residues. Germline V CDR1 and CDR2: LNHDA, SQIVND (reference sequence). With V trimmed by 10 bases and J by 6 bases, 8 bases remained unmatched. CDR3 in DNA: TGTGCCACTTTAGCGGGAGGGCCGGTCAATGAGCAGTTCTTC. It translates to CATLAGGPVNEQFF.

The V and J genes are TRBV7-2 and TRBJ2-7, with D unclear. The V gene lost 2 bases and the J gene lost 3 bases, with 11 bases spanning the gap. CDR1 and CDR2 (germline): SGHTA, FQGNSA. The CDR3 extends over 14 amino acids. The CDR3 protein is CASSLNQNYYEQYF. The CDR3 nucleotides read TGTGCCAGCAGCTTAAACCAGAATTACTACGAGCAGTACTTC.

J is TRBJ2-4 and V is TRBV27, with 7 bases that match TRBD2. The V gene end was trimmed by 8 bases and the J gene end by 9 bases; junction bases not matched to a gene: 10. Germline CDR1 MNHEY, CDR2 SMNVEV (reference sequence). The CDR3 runs to 13 residues. The CDR3 sequence: CASVGGRYAIQYF. The CDR3 DNA reads as TGTGCCAGCGTGGGGGGGAGATATGCCATTCAGTACTTC.

V and J are TRBV27 and TRBJ2-3; 9 bases agree with TRBD2. CDR3 length equals 16 residues. Per the germline V gene, CDR1 is MNHEY and CDR2 is SMNVEV (reference sequence). V shed 6 bases, J shed 1 base, and the junction held 8 bases outside the gene matches. The CDR3: CASRRRLAARTDTQYF. CDR3 coding DNA: TGTGCCAGCAGACGTAGACTAGCGGCACGCACAGATACGCAGTATTTT.

This clone was seen just once. J is TRBJ2-1 and V is TRBV10-3; the match to TRBD2 covers 7 bases. Trimming removed 9 bases from V and 9 bases from J; junction bases left unmatched: 14. The CDR3 has 14 amino acids. Germline values: CDR1 ENHRY, CDR2 SYGVKD. CDR3 loop: CAIVDDPGGTEQFF. The CDR3 bases are TGTGCCATAGTCGATGATCCGGGGGGAACTGAGCAGTTCTTC.

The CDR3 region has the DNA TGTGCCAGCAGCGGCAGGTCAGACTCTGGGGCCAACGTCCTGACTTTC. It specifies CASSGRSDSGANVLTF. This chain joins TRBV5-4 and TRBJ2-6; no reliable D call. Deletions cut 4 bases from V and 0 bases from J, with 11 bases between. Germline loops: CDR1 SGHNT, CDR2 YYREEE (reference sequence). The CDR3 sequence is 16 residues long.